These 17 T cell receptor beta chains share one sample of origin, sequenced in a study of T cells in Graves' hyperthyroidism and ophthalmopathy. Amplification yielded TCR beta CDR3 regions, with RNA transcripts as the source. An initial round of RT-PCR targeting the TCR CDR3 relied on the HTBI primer set. One entry per CDR3 protein results from TCRdb running MiXCR on the multiplex PCR reads. This sample has about 700,000 distinct CDR3 sequences, with approximately 14% found just once. Source material: blood. The receptor source for this set is a woman aged 18-35 years with Graves' hyperthyroidism.

In this sample, this clonotype turned up a few times. The chain has TRBV19 and TRBJ2-7; 8 bases are a match to TRBD2. V lost 10 bases and J lost 6; bases outside the gene matches: 23. This CDR3 has 17 amino acids. Germline values: CDR1 LNHDA, CDR2 SQIVND (reference sequence). The CDR3 sequence is CATPSGGRPPNTCEQYF. The CDR3, as DNA: TGTGCCACCCCATCCGGCGGGAGGCCCCCTAACACATGCGAGCAGTACTTC.

CDR3 residues: CSVENGSSQFF. Here the CDR3 DNA reads TGCAGCGTTGAAAACGGGAGTTCGCAGTTCTTC. This chain connects TRBV29-1 to TRBJ2-1; the D gene is possibly TRBD2 (6 bases). The CDR3 runs 11 residues. Trimming shortened V by 2 bases and J by 12 bases, and 11 bases separated the two germline ends. The germline V gene has CDR1 SQVTM and CDR2 ANQGSEA.

Remarks on this clonotype: The likely explanation is a read error, given a far larger clone one base away. The chain is built from TRBV6-2 or TRBV6-3 and TRBJ2-7; 8 nucleotides align to TRBD1. CDR3 size: 13 residues. The germline gives CDR1 MNHEY, CDR2 SVGEGT. DNA of the CDR3: TGTGCCAACAGTCCGGGACAGGACTACGAGCAGTACTTC. Translated: CANSPGQDYEQYF.

This clonotype came up many times. The chain combines TRBV5-5 with TRBJ2-7; 9 nucleotides match TRBD1. Germline V gene data show CDR1 as SGHKS and CDR2 as YYEKEE (reference sequence). Trimming cost V 1 base and J 3 bases; bases outside gene matches: 5. The CDR3 totals 15 residues. The CDR3 reads CASSLPDRGIYEQYF. Written as DNA, the CDR3 is TGTGCCAGCAGCTTGCCTGACAGGGGGATCTACGAGCAGTACTTC. The full variable domain, in which reference TRBV5-5 and TRBJ2-7 provide the parts outside the CDR3, is DAGVTQSPTHLIKTRGQQVTLRCSPISGHKSVSWYQQVLGQGPQFIFQYYEKEERGRGNFPDRFSARQFPNYSSELNVNALLLGDSALYLCASSLPDRGIYEQYFGPGTRLTVT.

The chain uses TRBV15 and TRBJ1-1; D is uncertain. V shed 0 bases and J shed 0 bases, with 8 bases lying between them. CDR1 is LNHNV and CDR2 is YYDKDF in the germline V gene (reference sequence). The CDR3 has 15 amino acids. CDR3 nucleotides: TGTGCCACCAGCAGAGATCTTGGGATGAACACTGAAGCTTTCTTT. Residues: CATSRDLGMNTEAFF. The whole variable domain, filled in from reference TRBV15 and TRBJ1-1, reads DAMVIQNPRYQVTQFGKPVTLSCSQTLNHNVMYWYQQKSSQAPKLLFHYYDKDFNNEADTPDNFQSRRPNTSFCFLDIRSPGLGDTAMYLCATSRDLGMNTEAFFGQGTRLTVV.

This clonotype was counted between two and nine times. The genes are TRBV10-2 and TRBJ2-1, with 7 bases aligning to TRBD1. The V segment lost 8 bases and the J segment 2 bases; nucleotides outside the gene matches: 3. The germline V gene encodes CDR1 WSHSY and CDR2 SAAADI. The CDR3 is 13 residues long. CDR3 nucleotides: TGCGCCAGCCGGGACAGACCCTACAATGAGCAGTTCTTC. Translated: CASRDRPYNEQFF.

This clonotype has a count of ten or more. The chain recombines TRBV5-5 with TRBJ1-2, with no clear D. CDR1 SGHKS and CDR2 YYEKEE come from the germline V gene (reference sequence). Between the trimmed V and J ends, which lost 0 bases and 7 bases, there was a span of 7 bases. The CDR3 totals 12 residues. CDR3 region: CASSLEGRGYTF. The CDR3 DNA reads TGTGCCAGCAGCTTGGAGGGTCGTGGCTACACCTTC.

This chain uses TRBV30 with TRBJ1-1; D is ambiguous. The CDR3 is 11 amino acids. Per germline, CDR1 GTSNPN and CDR2 SVGIG (reference sequence). V was trimmed by 6 bases and J by 4 bases, leaving 9 bases between them. CDR3 bases: TGTGCCTGCCTACCGGGCACTGAAGCTTTCTTT. Its translation: CACLPGTEAFF.

The chain is built from TRBV19 and TRBJ1-2; D might be TRBD1 (6 bases). The germline V gene has CDR1 LNHDA and CDR2 SQIVND (reference sequence). CDR3 length equals 15 residues. Trimming took 5 bases from V and 8 from J, leaving 21 bases between them. CDR3 DNA sequence: TGTGCCAGTAGTTCGATGGACAGTCCCCTTGGAGGCTACACCTTC. Amino acids: CASSSMDSPLGGYTF.

This clonotype was seen repeatedly, ten times or more. The rearrangement uses TRBV30 and TRBJ1-1; TRBD1 aligns across 7 bases. The CDR3 has 13 amino acids. V shed 5 bases, J shed 5 bases, and the junction held 8 bases outside the gene matches. Germline CDR1 GTSNPN, CDR2 SVGIG (reference sequence). CDR3 DNA sequence: TGTGCCTGGTCCCAGGGGGTTAGAACTGAAGCTTTCTTT. Translated, it gives CAWSQGVRTEAFF.

Many counts were recorded for this clonotype. The chain uses TRBV10-1 and TRBJ2-1, with 8 positions matching TRBD1. CDR3 size: 15 residues. CDR1 WNHNN and CDR2 SYGVQD come from the germline V gene (reference sequence). V trimming: 6 bases; J trimming: 9 bases; junction bases outside the gene matches: 13. CDR3 in amino acids: CASSAGQELRGEQFF. DNA of the CDR3: TGCGCCAGCAGCGCGGGACAGGAACTACGGGGTGAGCAGTTCTTC.

This clonotype was seen repeatedly, ten times or more. The chain is built from TRBV20-1 and TRBJ2-3, with 8 nucleotides matching TRBD2. V trimming: 4 bases; J trimming: 1 base; junction bases outside the gene matches: 7. Germline-derived CDR1 and CDR2 are DFQATT and SNEGSKA (reference sequence). This CDR3 has 15 residues. CDR3 loop: CSAITSGARTDTQYF. The CDR3 DNA reads TGCAGTGCTATTACTAGCGGAGCTCGCACAGATACGCAGTATTTT.

This clonotype was detected ten times or more. The V call is TRBV12-3 or TRBV12-4, the J call TRBJ1-5; D is ambiguous. This CDR3 is 15 amino acids long. Trimming shortened V by 7 bases and J by 1 base, and 14 bases separated the two germline ends. In nucleotides, the CDR3 is TGTGCCAGCAACATTCTCGGGCCGAGCAATCAGCCCCAGCATTTT. It translates to CASNILGPSNQPQHF.

This clonotype was observed a few times. The V call is TRBV27, the J call TRBJ2-7; D tentatively fits TRBD1 or TRBD2 (6 bases each). Germline V lookup: CDR1 MNHEY, CDR2 SMNVEV (reference sequence). The CDR3 is 13 residues long. V was trimmed by 2 bases and J by 6 bases, leaving 11 bases between them. The CDR3 DNA reads TGTGCCAGCAGTTTACGTGGGGGGCGCGAGCAGTACTTC. Residues: CASSLRGGREQYF.

This clonotype was seen repeatedly, ten times or more. V and J are TRBV7-6 and TRBJ2-5, with D perhaps matching TRBD1 or TRBD2 (6 bases each). Trimming shortened V by 0 bases and J by 5 bases, and 22 bases separated the two germline ends. In germline, CDR1 is SGHVS, CDR2 FNYEAQ. CDR3 length equals 18 residues. CDR3 in DNA: TGTGCCAGCAGCTTAGCGGATAATTTAAGGAGAGGGGGGGAGACCCAGTACTTC. Residues: CASSLADNLRRGGETQYF.

This clonotype has at least ten counts. The chain joins TRBV7-9 to TRBJ2-3; D gene ambiguous. Trimming pared 1 base from V and 0 bases from J, leaving 8 bases between. CDR1 and CDR2 (germline): SEHNR, FQNEAQ (reference sequence). The CDR3 sequence is 15 residues long. DNA of the CDR3: TGTGCCAGCAGCTTAGGGACCACTAGCACAGATACGCAGTATTTT. It yields the protein CASSLGTTSTDTQYF.

This clonotype has a handful of counts. The chain links TRBV7-2 to TRBJ2-3, with D perhaps matching TRBD2 (6 bases). CDR1 and CDR2 (germline): SGHTA, FQGNSA. V was clipped by 4 bases and J by 14 bases, with 22 bases between them. The CDR3 is 14 amino acids. As DNA, the CDR3 is TGTGCCAGCAGCTCGAGGCCCCCCAGCGGGTTGGGGTATTTT. The encoded protein is CASSSRPPSGLGYF.